These 2 T cell receptor beta chains came from one sample sequenced in a study of blood T cell repertoires in COVID-19. Profiled with immunoSEQ multiplex PCR; TCRdb holds only in-frame clones, not every one. The table has over 200,000 clones, just under 85% seen once. Source material: PBMCs or T cells enriched from blood (not recorded which). These receptors all come from a man in his forties who had recovered from COVID-19.

This sequence joins TRBV10-3 and TRBJ2-1; D is possibly TRBD2 (6 bases). Trimming left V 2 bases short and J 5 bases short, with 10 bases between. In germline, CDR1 is ENHRY, CDR2 SYGVKD. The CDR3 spans 14 residues. The CDR3 spells CAISEGREHNEQFF. Here the CDR3 DNA reads TGTGCCATCAGTGAGGGACGGGAGCACAATGAGCAGTTCTTC.

The chain recombines TRBV28 with TRBJ1-5, with D uncertain. The ends were cut back, 2 bases at V and 3 bases at J, with 8 bases in the middle. This CDR3 has 14 amino acids. Per the germline V gene, CDR1 is MDHEN and CDR2 is SYDVKM. The CDR3 DNA follows: TGTGCCAGCAGTTTACAGTCCGTCAATCAGCCCCAGCATTTT. Translation gives CASSLQSVNQPQHF.